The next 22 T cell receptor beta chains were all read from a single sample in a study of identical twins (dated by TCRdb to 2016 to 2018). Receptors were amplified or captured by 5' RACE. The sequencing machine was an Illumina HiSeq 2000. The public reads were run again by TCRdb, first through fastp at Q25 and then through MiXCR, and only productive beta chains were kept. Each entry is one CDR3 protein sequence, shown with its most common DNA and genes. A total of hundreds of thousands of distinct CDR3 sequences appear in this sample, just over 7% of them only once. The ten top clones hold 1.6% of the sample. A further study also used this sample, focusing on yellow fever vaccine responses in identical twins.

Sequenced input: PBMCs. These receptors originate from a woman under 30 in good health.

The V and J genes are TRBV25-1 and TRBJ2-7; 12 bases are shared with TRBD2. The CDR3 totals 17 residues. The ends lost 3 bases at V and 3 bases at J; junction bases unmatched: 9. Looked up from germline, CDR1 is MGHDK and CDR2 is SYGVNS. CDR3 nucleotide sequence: TGTGCCAGCAGTGAGGGTCTAGCGGGAGGGACAAACTACGAGCAGTACTTC. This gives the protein CASSEGLAGGTNYEQYF.

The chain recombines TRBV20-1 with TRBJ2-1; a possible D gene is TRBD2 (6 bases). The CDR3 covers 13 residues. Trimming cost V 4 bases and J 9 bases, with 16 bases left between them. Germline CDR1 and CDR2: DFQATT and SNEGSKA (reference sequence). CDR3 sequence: CSAIGLAGGEQFF. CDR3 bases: TGCAGTGCTATAGGCTTAGCCGGGGGTGAGCAGTTCTTC.

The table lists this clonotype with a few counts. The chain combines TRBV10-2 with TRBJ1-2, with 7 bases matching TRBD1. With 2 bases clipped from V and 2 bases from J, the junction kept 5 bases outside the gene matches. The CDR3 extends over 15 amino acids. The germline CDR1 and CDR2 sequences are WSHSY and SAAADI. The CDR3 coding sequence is TGCGCCAGCAGTGAGGGTGGGACAGTGAACTATGGCTACACCTTC. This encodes CASSEGGTVNYGYTF.

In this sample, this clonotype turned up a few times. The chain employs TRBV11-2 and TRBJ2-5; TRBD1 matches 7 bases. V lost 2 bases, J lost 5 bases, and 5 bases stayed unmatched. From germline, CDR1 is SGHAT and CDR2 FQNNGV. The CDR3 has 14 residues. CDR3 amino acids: CASSLKQGLETQYF. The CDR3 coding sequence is TGTGCCAGCAGCTTAAAACAGGGGTTGGAGACCCAGTACTTC.

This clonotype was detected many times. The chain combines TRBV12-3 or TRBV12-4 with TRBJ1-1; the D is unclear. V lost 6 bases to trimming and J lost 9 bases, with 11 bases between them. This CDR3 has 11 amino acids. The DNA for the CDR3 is TGTGCCAGCAGCTCCAACCCACAAGCTTTCTTT. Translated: CASSSNPQAFF.

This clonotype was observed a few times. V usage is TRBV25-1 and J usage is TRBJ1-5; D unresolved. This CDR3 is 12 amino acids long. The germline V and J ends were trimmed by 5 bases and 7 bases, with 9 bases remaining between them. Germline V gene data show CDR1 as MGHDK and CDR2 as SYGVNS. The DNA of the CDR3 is TGTGCCAGCAGTTTTGGGGTACAGCCCCAGCATTTT. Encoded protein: CASSFGVQPQHF.

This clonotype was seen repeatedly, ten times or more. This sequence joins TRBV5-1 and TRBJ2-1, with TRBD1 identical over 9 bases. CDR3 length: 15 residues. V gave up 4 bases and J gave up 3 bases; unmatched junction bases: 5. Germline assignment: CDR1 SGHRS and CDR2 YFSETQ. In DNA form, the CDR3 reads TGCGCCAGCAGCCCGGGACAGGGTCACTACAATGAGCAGTTCTTC. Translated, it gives CASSPGQGHYNEQFF.

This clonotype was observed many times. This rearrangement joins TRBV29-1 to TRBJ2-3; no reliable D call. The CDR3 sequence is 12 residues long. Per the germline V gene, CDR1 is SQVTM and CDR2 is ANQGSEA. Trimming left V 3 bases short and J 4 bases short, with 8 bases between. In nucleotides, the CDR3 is TGCAGCGTTGAGACTCTGCCAGATACGCAGTATTTT. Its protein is CSVETLPDTQYF.

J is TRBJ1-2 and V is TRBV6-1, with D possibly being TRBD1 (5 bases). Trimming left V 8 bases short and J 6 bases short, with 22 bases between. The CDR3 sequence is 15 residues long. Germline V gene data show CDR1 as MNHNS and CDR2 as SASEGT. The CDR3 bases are TGTGCCAGCCTTTATAACCCAGGGTTCGGGGATGGCTACACCTTC. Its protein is CASLYNPGFGDGYTF.

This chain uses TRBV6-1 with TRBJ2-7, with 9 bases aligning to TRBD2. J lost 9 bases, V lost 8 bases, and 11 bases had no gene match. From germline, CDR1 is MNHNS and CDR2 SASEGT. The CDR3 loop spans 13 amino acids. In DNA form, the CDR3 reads TGTGCCAGCGAACTAGCGGGTAAAAGCGGGCAGTACGTC. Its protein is CASELAGKSGQYV.

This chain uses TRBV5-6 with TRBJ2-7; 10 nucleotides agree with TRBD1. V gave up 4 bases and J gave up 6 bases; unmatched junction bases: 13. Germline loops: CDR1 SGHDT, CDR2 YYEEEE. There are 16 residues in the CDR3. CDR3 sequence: CASSQTGTGDVGEQYF. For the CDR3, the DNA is TGTGCCAGCAGCCAAACCGGGACAGGGGATGTAGGCGAGCAGTACTTC.

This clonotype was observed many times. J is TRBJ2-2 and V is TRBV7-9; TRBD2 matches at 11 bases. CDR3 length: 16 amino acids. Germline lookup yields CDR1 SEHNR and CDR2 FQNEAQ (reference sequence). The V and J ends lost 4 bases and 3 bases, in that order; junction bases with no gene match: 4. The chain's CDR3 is CASSSTSGSDTGELFF. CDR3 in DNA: TGTGCCAGCAGCTCTACTAGCGGGAGTGACACCGGGGAGCTGTTTTTT. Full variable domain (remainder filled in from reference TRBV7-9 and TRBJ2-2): DTGVSQNPRHKITKRGQNVTFRCDPISEHNRLYWYRQTLGQGPEFLTYFQNEAQLEKSRLLSDRFSAERPKGSFSTLEIQRTEQGDSAMYLCASSSTSGSDTGELFFGEGSRLTVL.

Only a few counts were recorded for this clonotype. DNA for the CDR3: TGTGCCAGCAGCTCGGGACAGGGCGAACTGTTTTTT. It translates to CASSSGQGELFF. The chain recombines TRBV7-7 with TRBJ1-4, with 9 bases that match TRBD1. Germline V gives CDR1 SSHAT, CDR2 FNYEAQ (reference sequence). V gave up 4 bases and J gave up 12 bases; unmatched junction bases: 3. The CDR3 totals 12 residues.

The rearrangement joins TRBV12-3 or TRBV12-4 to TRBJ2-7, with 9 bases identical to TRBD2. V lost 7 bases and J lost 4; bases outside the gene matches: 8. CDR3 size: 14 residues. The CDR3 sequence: CASTLSGSGYEQYF. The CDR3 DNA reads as TGTGCCAGCACCCTTAGCGGGAGTGGGTACGAGCAGTACTTC.

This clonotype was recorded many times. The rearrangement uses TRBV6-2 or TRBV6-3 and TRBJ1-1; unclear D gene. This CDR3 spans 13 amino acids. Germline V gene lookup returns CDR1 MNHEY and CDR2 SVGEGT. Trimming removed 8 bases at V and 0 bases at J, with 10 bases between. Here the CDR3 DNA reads TGTGCCAGCTCCGGGTTCATGAACACTGAAGCTTTCTTT. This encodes CASSGFMNTEAFF.

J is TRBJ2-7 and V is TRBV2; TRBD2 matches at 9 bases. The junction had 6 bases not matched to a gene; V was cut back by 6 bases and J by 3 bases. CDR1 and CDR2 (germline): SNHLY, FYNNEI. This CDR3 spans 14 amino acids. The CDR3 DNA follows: TGTGCCAGCAGGGGTTCGACTAGCGGCTACGAGCAGTACTTC. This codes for CASRGSTSGYEQYF.

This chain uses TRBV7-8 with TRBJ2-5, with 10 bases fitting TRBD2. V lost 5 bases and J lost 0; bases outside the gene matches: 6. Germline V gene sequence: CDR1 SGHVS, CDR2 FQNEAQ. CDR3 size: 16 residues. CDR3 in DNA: TGTGCCAGCAGCCCTGGACTAGCGGTGTACCAAGAGACCCAGTACTTC. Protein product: CASSPGLAVYQETQYF.

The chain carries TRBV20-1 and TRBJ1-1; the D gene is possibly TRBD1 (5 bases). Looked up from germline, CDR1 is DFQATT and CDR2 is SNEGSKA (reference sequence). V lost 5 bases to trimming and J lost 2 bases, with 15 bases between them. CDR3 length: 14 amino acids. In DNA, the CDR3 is TGCAGTGCTCCTTGGGAGGGGCGAAACACTGAAGCTTTCTTT. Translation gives CSAPWEGRNTEAFF.

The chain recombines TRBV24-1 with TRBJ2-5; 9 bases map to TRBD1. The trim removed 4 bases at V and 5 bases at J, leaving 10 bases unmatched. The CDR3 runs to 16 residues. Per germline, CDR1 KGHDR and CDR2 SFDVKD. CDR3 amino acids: CATSESGTGRRETQYF. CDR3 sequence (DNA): TGTGCCACCAGTGAGTCCGGGACAGGGCGTAGGGAGACCCAGTACTTC.

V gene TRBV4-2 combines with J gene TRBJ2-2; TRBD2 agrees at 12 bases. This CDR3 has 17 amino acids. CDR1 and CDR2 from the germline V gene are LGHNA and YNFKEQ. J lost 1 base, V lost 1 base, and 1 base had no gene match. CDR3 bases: TGTGCCAGCAGCCAAGGACTAGCGGGGGAGAACACCGGGGAGCTGTTTTTT. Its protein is CASSQGLAGENTGELFF.

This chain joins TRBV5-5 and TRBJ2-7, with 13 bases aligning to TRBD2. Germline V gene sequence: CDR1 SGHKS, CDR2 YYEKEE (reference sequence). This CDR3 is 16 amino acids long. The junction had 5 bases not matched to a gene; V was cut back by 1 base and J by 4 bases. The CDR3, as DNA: TGTGCCAGCAGCTTGTACGGACTAGCGGGAGCATACGAGCAGTACTTC. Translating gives CASSLYGLAGAYEQYF. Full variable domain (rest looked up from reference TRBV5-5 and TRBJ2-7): DAGVTQSPTHLIKTRGQQVTLRCSPISGHKSVSWYQQVLGQGPQFIFQYYEKEERGRGNFPDRFSARQFPNYSSELNVNALLLGDSALYLCASSLYGLAGAYEQYFGPGTRLTVT.

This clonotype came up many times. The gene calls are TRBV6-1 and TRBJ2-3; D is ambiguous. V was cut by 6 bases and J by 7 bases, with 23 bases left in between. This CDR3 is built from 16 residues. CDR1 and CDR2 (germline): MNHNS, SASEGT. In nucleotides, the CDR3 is TGTGCCAGCAGCCCCGTCAGACCCATGTCGTCGAATACGCAGTATTTT. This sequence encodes CASSPVRPMSSNTQYF.